These 18 T cell receptor beta chains came from one sample sequenced in a study of blood T cell repertoires in COVID-19. Using immunoSEQ multiplex PCR, the repertoire was profiled, and TCRdb retains in-frame clones only, with some absent. The table shows 140,000 to 150,000 clones, with around 84% occurring only once. The specimen sequenced was peripheral blood. Source of these receptors: a human donor with acute or convalescent COVID-19. The donor label of this sample is uncertain.

This chain uses TRBV7-6 with TRBJ1-5; 7 bases match TRBD1. The trim removed 5 bases at V and 6 bases at J, leaving 16 bases unmatched. The CDR3 loop spans 17 amino acids. Germline CDR1 SGHVS, CDR2 FNYEAQ. Here the CDR3 reads CASSRSTQGDRTQPQHF. CDR3 DNA sequence: TGTGCCAGCAGCCGCTCTACTCAGGGGGATCGTACTCAGCCCCAGCATTTT.

V gene TRBV4-2 combines with J gene TRBJ1-1, with D possibly TRBD1 on 5 matching bases. The CDR3 spans 13 residues. The germline gives CDR1 LGHNA, CDR2 YNFKEQ. Trimming cost V 3 bases and J 3 bases, with 8 bases left between them. The CDR3 coding sequence is TGTGCCAGCAGCCAGGACATTGACACTGAAGCTTTCTTT. Translated: CASSQDIDTEAFF.

J is TRBJ1-1 and V is TRBV19, with 7 bases lining up with TRBD1. CDR1 is LNHDA and CDR2 is SQIVND in the germline V gene (reference sequence). Trimming took 4 bases from V and 7 from J; bases not matched to a gene: 18. CDR3 length: 17 residues. The CDR3 here is CASSTYPRTGTASEAFF. The CDR3 DNA follows: TGTGCCAGTAGTACCTACCCCCGGACCGGGACAGCGAGTGAAGCTTTCTTT.

V gene TRBV29-1 combines with J gene TRBJ1-1; D gene unclear. Per germline, CDR1 SQVTM and CDR2 ANQGSEA. Trimming left V 5 bases short and J 1 base short, with 8 bases between. CDR3 length: 12 residues. CDR3 sequence reads: CSVRNGNTEAFF. In DNA, the CDR3 is TGCAGCGTTAGAAACGGGAACACTGAAGCTTTCTTT.

The chain joins TRBV5-5 to TRBJ1-6; the D gene is possibly TRBD1 (6 bases). This CDR3 is 16 amino acids long. V lost 2 bases, J lost 6 bases, and 15 bases lay in between. Germline V gene lookup returns CDR1 SGHKS and CDR2 YYEKEE (reference sequence). For the CDR3, the DNA is TGTGCCAGCAGCTTAGAACAGGGTCAGGCTAATTCACCCCTCCACTTT. It specifies CASSLEQGQANSPLHF.

This chain links TRBV3-1 (or the pseudogene TRBV3-2) with TRBJ1-2; TRBD1 matches at 7 bases. V lost 1 base and J lost 8; bases outside the gene matches: 7. The V gene's germline CDR1 is LGHDT and CDR2 YNNKEL (reference sequence). CDR3 length: 14 amino acids. The CDR3 loop is CASSQADRVVGYTF. CDR3 DNA sequence: TGTGCCAGCAGCCAAGCCGACAGGGTCGTAGGCTACACCTTC.

The chain recombines TRBV4-3 with TRBJ2-2, with D unresolved. The CDR3 is 16 amino acids. Germline V gene sequence: CDR1 LGHNA, CDR2 YSLEER. Between the trimmed V and J ends, which lost 1 base and 2 bases, there was a span of 11 bases. Here the CDR3 DNA reads TGCGCCAGCAGCCAAGTGATTAGCCAAAACACCGGGGAGCTGTTTTTT. Translating gives CASSQVISQNTGELFF.

This chain uses TRBV7-6 with TRBJ1-6, with D perhaps matching TRBD1 (5 bases). Germline V gene data show CDR1 as SGHVS and CDR2 as FNYEAQ. The CDR3 length is 15 residues. V was clipped by 1 base and J by 7 bases, with 11 bases between them. The chain's CDR3 is CASSLEVRANSPLHF. CDR3 DNA: TGTGCCAGCAGCTTAGAGGTCAGGGCGAATTCACCCCTCCACTTT.

Only one count was recorded for this clone. The V and J genes are TRBV7-2 and TRBJ1-5; D not resolved. The CDR3 runs 14 residues. Germline V gene data show CDR1 as SGHTA and CDR2 as FQGNSA. V shed 3 bases and J shed 7 bases, with 13 bases lying between them. The CDR3 nucleotides read TGTGCCAGCAGCTTCCGAGGGTCGGGGCAGCCCCAGCATTTT. It specifies CASSFRGSGQPQHF.

The genes are TRBV10-3 and TRBJ1-3, with TRBD1 matching 9 bases. Germline loops: CDR1 ENHRY, CDR2 SYGVKD. The V segment lost 3 bases and the J segment 0 bases; nucleotides outside the gene matches: 3. The CDR3 contains 16 residues. In nucleotides, the CDR3 is TGTGCCATCAGTGACATGGGACAGGGCTCTGGAAACACCATATATTTT. It yields the protein CAISDMGQGSGNTIYF.

The chain combines TRBV9 with TRBJ2-7; D possibly corresponds to TRBD2 (5 bases). From germline, CDR1 is SGDLS and CDR2 YYNGEE. V lost 0 bases and J 4 bases, leaving 17 bases between the germline ends. The CDR3 runs to 16 residues. DNA of the CDR3: TGTGCCAGCAGCGTAGATGGCGGACTTCTAGGTTACGAGCAGTACTTC. It codes for CASSVDGGLLGYEQYF.

The CDR3 DNA is TGCGCCAGCAGCAGTACAGGGGGGATCTCCTACGAGCAGTACTTC. Protein sequence: CASSSTGGISYEQYF. This chain uses TRBV5-1 with TRBJ2-7, with TRBD1 identical over 8 bases. With V trimmed by 4 bases and J by 0 bases, 6 bases remained unmatched. The CDR3 length is 15 residues. Germline values: CDR1 SGHRS, CDR2 YFSETQ.

The rearrangement uses TRBV29-1 and TRBJ2-7; 8 positions agree with TRBD2. The germline gives CDR1 SQVTM, CDR2 ANQGSEA. The CDR3 runs 14 residues. With V trimmed by 6 bases and J by 0 bases, 7 bases remained unmatched. CDR3 region: CSVRKRGPSYEQYF. The CDR3 DNA follows: TGCAGCGTCCGAAAGCGGGGGCCCTCCTACGAGCAGTACTTC.

This clone has a handful of counts. The gene calls are TRBV28 and TRBJ1-2; 7 nucleotides line up with TRBD1. The V gene's germline CDR1 is MDHEN and CDR2 SYDVKM. After removal of 5 bases from V and 6 bases from J, the junction contained 6 bases not matched to a gene. The CDR3 consists of 13 residues. This CDR3 is CASSPARGHGYTF. In nucleotides, the CDR3 is TGTGCCAGCAGTCCCGCGAGGGGGCATGGCTACACCTTC.

The chain combines TRBV2 with TRBJ1-2; D is unresolved. Trimming took 6 bases from V and 3 from J, leaving 5 bases between them. This CDR3 has 11 amino acids. Per germline, CDR1 SNHLY and CDR2 FYNNEI. The CDR3 protein is CASRPDYGYTF. The CDR3, as DNA: TGTGCCAGCAGGCCAGACTATGGCTACACCTTC. Full variable domain (outside the CDR3, taken from reference TRBV2 and TRBJ1-2): EPEVTQTPSHQVTQMGQEVILRCVPISNHLYFYWYRQILGQKVEFLVSFYNNEISEKSEIFDDQFSVERPDGSNFTLKIRSTKLEDSAMYFCASRPDYGYTFGSGTRLTVV.

The chain is built from TRBV5-1 and TRBJ2-5, with D possibly being TRBD2 (7 bases). The ends were cut back, 5 bases at V and 6 bases at J, with 17 bases in the middle. The CDR3 totals 14 residues. The germline CDR1 and CDR2 sequences are SGHRS and YFSETQ. CDR3 nucleotides: TGCGCCAGCAGGAAGTCAGGGGAGGGGCAGACCCAGTACTTC. Translation: CASRKSGEGQTQYF.

This clone was seen once. The chain uses TRBV11-1 and TRBJ1-1; perhaps TRBD1 as D (5 bases). The CDR3 extends over 13 amino acids. The germline V gene encodes CDR1 SGHAT and CDR2 FQDESV (reference sequence). The germline V and J ends were trimmed by 6 bases and 8 bases, with 16 bases remaining between them. The DNA of the CDR3 is TGTGCCAGCAGGGAAGGGCAGGGCACAGAAGCTTTCTTT. Its protein product is CASREGQGTEAFF. The full variable domain, its missing parts supplied by reference TRBV11-1 and TRBJ1-1, is EAEVAQSPRYKITEKSQAVAFWCDPISGHATLYWYRQILGQGPELLVQFQDESVVDDSQLPKDRFSAERLKGVDSTLKIQPAELGDSAMYLCASREGQGTEAFFGQGTRLTVV.

This clone is a singleton in its sample. The chain employs TRBV20-1 and TRBJ1-2, with D perhaps TRBD1 (6 bases). The CDR3 loop spans 14 amino acids. V lost 3 bases, J lost 2 bases, and 13 bases lay in between. CDR1 DFQATT and CDR2 SNEGSKA come from the germline V gene (reference sequence). The CDR3 here is CSASPPTGNYGYTF. The CDR3 nucleotides read TGCAGTGCTAGTCCCCCGACAGGAAACTATGGCTACACCTTC.